There are a few counts of the clone carrying this TCR beta chain. Its antigen is not known. Trimming cost V 6 bases and J 0 bases, with 9 bases left between them. The CDR3 runs 14 residues. Germline CDR1 SNHLY, CDR2 FYNNEI. The record originates from a study of glioma-infiltrating T cells. Broader study findings: Tissue and blood shared very few CDR3 sequences.

Using RNA template, CDR3s of TCR alpha and beta were amplified with iRepertoire arm-PCR. TCRdb re-analysed the multiplex PCR reads in MiXCR, keeping a single row per CDR3 protein. The sample contains roughly 100,000 distinct CDR3 sequences, 25% to 30% of which appear only once. The chain combines TRBV2 with TRBJ2-4; no clear D gene. The sample consisted of glioma tissue, nonneoplastic brain tissue, or PBMCs (not recorded which). The origin of this receptor is a human donor with low-grade glioma or glioblastoma, undergoing nonglioma brain surgery, or in good health (not recorded which). In nucleotides, the CDR3 is TGTGCCAGCAGCCCGGACGGAGCCAAAAACATTCAGTACTTC. It yields the protein CASSPDGAKNIQYF. The variable domain in full, completed from reference TRBV2 and TRBJ2-4, reads EPEVTQTPSHQVTQMGQEVILRCVPISNHLYFYWYRQILGQKVEFLVSFYNNEISEKSEIFDDQFSVERPDGSNFTLKIRSTKLEDSAMYFCASSPDGAKNIQYFGAGTRLSVL.